One and the same sample provided the 25 T cell receptor beta chains below, sequenced in a study of OX40 agonist ivuxolimab in advanced cancers. Here immunoSEQ multiplex PCR was the method, and the copy in TCRdb shows in-frame clones only, minus some. The sample gives around 70,000 clones, around four fifths of which show up once; under 2% is in the top ten. This specimen consisted of CD4+ or CD8+ T cells sorted from blood, obtained in a trial of the OX40 agonist ivuxolimab. All receptors come from an adult with an advanced solid tumor such as melanoma, head and neck, liver or kidney cancer.

The chain links TRBV19 to TRBJ1-5; D unresolved. Germline V gene data show CDR1 as LNHDA and CDR2 as SQIVND (reference sequence). The CDR3 loop spans 16 amino acids. Trimming took 8 bases from V and 1 from J, leaving 18 bases between them. CDR3 amino acids: CASSASGLRSNQPQHF. The CDR3 nucleotides read TGTGCCAGTTCCGCCAGCGGGCTCAGGAGCAATCAGCCCCAGCATTTT.

This clone showed up just a few times. This chain connects TRBV28 to TRBJ1-1, with no clear D. Trimming took off 1 base at V and 6 bases at J, with 0 bases between the two ends. The CDR3 totals 10 residues. Germline CDR1 reads MDHEN; CDR2 reads SYDVKM. The CDR3 sequence: CASSLSEAFF. CDR3 nucleotides: TGTGCCAGCAGTTTATCTGAAGCTTTCTTT.

As to this clone: Other DNA sequences in this sample translate to the same CDR3. For the CDR3, the DNA is TGCGCCAGCAGCCCTAGCCCGGGCTATGGCTACACCTTC. Amino acids: CASSPSPGYGYTF. The chain links TRBV5-1 to TRBJ1-2, with D unclear. The CDR3 is made up of 13 amino acids. The V gene's germline CDR1 is SGHRS and CDR2 YFSETQ. Trimming took off 4 bases at V and 4 bases at J, with 11 bases between the two ends.

This chain links TRBV19 with TRBJ2-1; TRBD2 agrees at 8 bases. The V gene's germline CDR1 is LNHDA and CDR2 SQIVND (reference sequence). This CDR3 region has 16 residues. V lost 4 bases, J lost 4 bases, and 9 bases stayed unmatched. The DNA of the CDR3 is TGTGCCAGTAGTAGAAAAAGCGGGAGTAGTTACAATGAGCAGTTCTTC. This translates into CASSRKSGSSYNEQFF.

The rearrangement uses TRBV5-1 and TRBJ2-7; possible D gene TRBD1, 5 bases. Trimming shortened V by 4 bases and J by 3 bases, and 11 bases separated the two germline ends. Germline CDR1 and CDR2: SGHRS and YFSETQ. The CDR3 runs to 13 residues. The CDR3 DNA follows: TGCGCCAGCAGCCGACCGACAGTCTACGAGCAGTACTTC. Residues: CASSRPTVYEQYF.

The gene calls are TRBV4-2 and TRBJ2-2; D unresolved. CDR1 LGHNA and CDR2 YNFKEQ come from the germline V gene. There are 15 residues in the CDR3. V was cut by 0 bases and J by 0 bases, with 5 bases left in between. The CDR3, as DNA: TGTGCCAGCAGCCAAGAAAGAACGAACACCGGGGAGCTGTTTTTT. Its translation is CASSQERTNTGELFF.

CDR3 amino acids: CASSWKRQGAEAFF. The CDR3 DNA follows: TGTGCCAGCAGCTGGAAACGACAGGGTGCTGAAGCTTTCTTT. V is TRBV7-2 and J is TRBJ1-1; 7 bases map to TRBD1. From germline, CDR1 is SGHTA and CDR2 FQGNSA. The CDR3 has 14 amino acids. The trim removed 4 bases at V and 6 bases at J, leaving 8 bases unmatched.

The chain couples TRBV7-3 to TRBJ2-7, with a weak D call TRBD2 (5 bases). The CDR3 runs 14 residues. Trimming pared 1 base from V and 3 bases from J, leaving 10 bases between. Germline V gene sequence: CDR1 SGHTA, CDR2 FQGTGA. This CDR3 reads CASSLRAGDYEQYF. CDR3 coding DNA: TGTGCCAGCAGCTTAAGGGCCGGGGACTACGAGCAGTACTTC.

The rearrangement links TRBV28 to TRBJ2-7; 9 positions agree with TRBD1. The CDR3 is made up of 14 amino acids. Germline lookup yields CDR1 MDHEN and CDR2 SYDVKM. V dropped 4 bases and J dropped 5; count of bases not matched to a gene: 6. The CDR3 region has the DNA TGTGCCAGCAGTTCATCGGACAGGGGCCACGAGCAGTACTTC. Its protein product is CASSSSDRGHEQYF.

The rearrangement links TRBV5-1 to TRBJ1-4, with 7 positions matching TRBD1. The length of the CDR3 is 14 residues. The V segment lost 1 base and the J segment 6 bases; nucleotides outside the gene matches: 3. CDR1 and CDR2 from the germline V gene are SGHRS and YFSETQ. CDR3 in amino acids: CASSLRGTDEKLFF. The CDR3, as DNA: TGCGCCAGCAGCTTGCGGGGGACAGATGAAAAACTGTTTTTT.

The chain combines TRBV28 with TRBJ2-1; D unclear. V shed 2 bases and J shed 7 bases, with 3 bases lying between them. The CDR3 loop spans 11 amino acids. The V gene's germline CDR1 is MDHEN and CDR2 SYDVKM. The CDR3: CASSLRNEQFF. CDR3 nucleotides: TGTGCCAGCAGTTTACGAAATGAGCAGTTCTTC.

The chain uses TRBV7-9 and TRBJ2-3; maybe TRBD2 (6 bases). The CDR3 runs to 15 residues. Germline V gives CDR1 SEHNR, CDR2 FQNEAQ (reference sequence). The germline V and J ends were trimmed by 3 bases and 0 bases, with 10 bases remaining between them. CDR3 sequence: CASSLTRSSTDTQYF. CDR3 bases: TGTGCCAGCAGCTTGACTAGATCAAGCACAGATACGCAGTATTTT.

This sequence joins TRBV30 and TRBJ1-6, with TRBD1 identical over 7 bases. CDR1 and CDR2 (germline): GTSNPN, SVGIG (reference sequence). V was pared by 2 bases and J by 6 bases, with 10 bases of the junction left unmatched. The CDR3 is 16 residues long. The CDR3 region is CAWSPPGTARNSPLHF. The CDR3 nucleotides read TGTGCCTGGAGTCCACCGGGGACAGCTCGTAATTCACCCCTCCACTTT.

The chain uses TRBV14 and TRBJ2-1; 11 positions match TRBD2. The CDR3 runs to 18 residues. Losses at the gene ends were 0 bases for V and 3 bases for J; bases not matched to a gene: 7. Looked up from germline, CDR1 is SGHDN and CDR2 is FVKESK. The CDR3 nucleotides read TGTGCCAGCAGCCAAGATCAACTAGCGGGAGATGTCTACAATGAGCAGTTCTTC. The encoded protein is CASSQDQLAGDVYNEQFF.

The gene calls are TRBV28 and TRBJ1-2; D ambiguous. This CDR3 is 12 amino acids long. V was cut by 2 bases and J by 4 bases, with 5 bases left in between. Germline-derived CDR1 and CDR2 are MDHEN and SYDVKM. In DNA, the CDR3 is TGTGCCAGCAGTTTAGAGGGCTATGGCTACACCTTC. It specifies CASSLEGYGYTF.

This sequence joins TRBV28 and TRBJ2-5; 9 bases align to TRBD1. Germline values: CDR1 MDHEN, CDR2 SYDVKM. V lost 2 bases to trimming and J lost 0 bases; unmatched junction nucleotides: 4. The CDR3 consists of 16 residues. The CDR3: CASSLTGTGHQETQYF. CDR3 DNA: TGTGCCAGCAGTTTAACCGGGACAGGGCACCAAGAGACCCAGTACTTC.

This chain joins TRBV7-9 and TRBJ2-3; 8 positions match TRBD1. Germline V gene sequence: CDR1 SEHNR, CDR2 FQNEAQ (reference sequence). The CDR3 is 13 residues long. V trimming: 6 bases; J trimming: 2 bases; junction bases outside the gene matches: 1. CDR3 nucleotides: TGTGCCAGCAGGGGACAGGTCACAGATACGCAGTATTTT. Translating gives CASRGQVTDTQYF.

The gene calls are TRBV7-8 and TRBJ2-7; 7 nucleotides match TRBD1. CDR1 and CDR2 (germline): SGHVS, FQNEAQ. CDR3 length equals 14 residues. V gave up 5 bases and J gave up 2 bases; unmatched junction bases: 6. This CDR3 reads CASSPRGTAYEQYF. CDR3 sequence (DNA): TGTGCCAGCAGCCCTAGGGGGACAGCCTACGAGCAGTACTTC.

The rearrangement links TRBV28 to TRBJ1-2, with 9 bases that match TRBD1. The CDR3 is 16 amino acids. Germline CDR1 MDHEN, CDR2 SYDVKM. V dropped 5 bases and J dropped 1; count of bases not matched to a gene: 8. DNA of the CDR3: TGTGCCAGCAGTCTCCCCGGGACAGGGAGTAACTATGGCTACACCTTC. Its translation is CASSLPGTGSNYGYTF.

The gene calls are TRBV5-8 and TRBJ1-1, with 9 bases matching TRBD1. Germline V CDR1 and CDR2: SGHTS, YDEGEE. The CDR3 is 15 residues long. Losses at the gene ends were 0 bases for V and 0 bases for J; bases not matched to a gene: 0. The CDR3, as DNA: TGTGCCAGCAGCTTGGGGGACAGGGTGAACACTGAAGCTTTCTTT. Translating it yields CASSLGDRVNTEAFF.

J is TRBJ1-1 and V is TRBV10-2, with D perhaps TRBD1 (6 bases). The CDR3 is 15 residues long. Germline CDR1 is WSHSY and CDR2 is SAAADI. Trimming stripped 3 bases from V and 1 base from J, with 12 bases between. The chain's CDR3 is CASSDTQGPNTEAFF. As DNA, the CDR3 is TGCGCCAGCAGTGATACCCAGGGGCCGAACACTGAAGCTTTCTTT.

The chain uses TRBV18 and TRBJ1-1, with 11 bases aligning to TRBD1. Per germline, CDR1 KGHSH and CDR2 LQKENI. CDR3 length equals 15 residues. V dropped 6 bases and J dropped 4; count of bases not matched to a gene: 7. CDR3: CASSFGQGASTEAFF. The CDR3 coding sequence is TGTGCCAGCTCCTTCGGACAGGGGGCTAGCACTGAAGCTTTCTTT.

V and J are TRBV6-6 and TRBJ2-1, with 7 bases matching TRBD2. V lost 0 bases, J lost 5 bases, and 7 bases stayed unmatched. The CDR3 has 16 residues. The germline CDR1 and CDR2 sequences are MNHNY and SVGAGI (reference sequence). Here the CDR3 reads CASSYSGEGLHNEQFF. The CDR3 region has the DNA TGTGCCAGCAGTTACTCGGGGGAGGGCCTCCACAATGAGCAGTTCTTC.

The J gene is TRBJ2-5, the V gene TRBV2, with 7 nucleotides matching TRBD2. The CDR3 is 14 amino acids. V dropped 6 bases and J dropped 1; count of bases not matched to a gene: 5. Germline V gene data show CDR1 as SNHLY and CDR2 as FYNNEI. CDR3: CASRGGDFQETQYF. The CDR3 region has the DNA TGTGCCAGCAGGGGAGGGGATTTCCAAGAGACCCAGTACTTC.

The chain uses TRBV18 and TRBJ2-3, with 7 positions matching TRBD2. This CDR3 comprises 16 residues. The germline V gene encodes CDR1 KGHSH and CDR2 LQKENI. J lost 2 bases, V lost 6 bases, and 11 bases had no gene match. CDR3 sequence reads: CASSEPGDYDTDTQYF. The CDR3 DNA sequence: TGTGCCAGCTCTGAACCTGGGGACTACGACACAGATACGCAGTATTTT.